This T cell receptor (beta chain) was captured in a study of T cells after yellow fever vaccination. Study-level background: Using CD3, CD45RA, CCR7 and CD95, the EM, EMRA, CM and Tscm memory subsets were sorted. The SMART-Seq v4 Ultra Low Input method served to prepare the low-cell-number fractions.

This clonotype appeared many times. Broader study findings: A large majority of primary-vaccination clones showed up again after the booster (96% CD4, around 90% CD8).

This CDR3 spans 17 amino acids. CDR1 and CDR2 (germline): SGHVS, FNYEAQ. J was trimmed by 4 bases and V by 1 base; bases with no gene match: 8. 5'RACE template switching produced TCR cDNA carrying a universal primer site and UMIs. TCRdb called the 5' RACE reads again in MiXCR, with one record for every CDR3 protein. The profile shows under 5,000 distinct CDR3 sequences, 3% to 4.5% of them singletons. This receptor was obtained from a man between 25 and 39 years old who received the YFV17D yellow fever vaccine. The material was PBMCs, either bulk or a sorted T-cell subset (CD4+, CD8+, memory, or dextramer-sorted; not recorded which), obtained 15 days after the yellow fever booster vaccination. This chain links TRBV7-6 with TRBJ2-7; TRBD2 matches 12 bases. The CDR3 here is CASSLGLAGVGIYEQYF. The CDR3 region has the DNA TGTGCCAGCAGCTTAGGACTAGCGGGAGTCGGTATATACGAGCAGTACTTC.